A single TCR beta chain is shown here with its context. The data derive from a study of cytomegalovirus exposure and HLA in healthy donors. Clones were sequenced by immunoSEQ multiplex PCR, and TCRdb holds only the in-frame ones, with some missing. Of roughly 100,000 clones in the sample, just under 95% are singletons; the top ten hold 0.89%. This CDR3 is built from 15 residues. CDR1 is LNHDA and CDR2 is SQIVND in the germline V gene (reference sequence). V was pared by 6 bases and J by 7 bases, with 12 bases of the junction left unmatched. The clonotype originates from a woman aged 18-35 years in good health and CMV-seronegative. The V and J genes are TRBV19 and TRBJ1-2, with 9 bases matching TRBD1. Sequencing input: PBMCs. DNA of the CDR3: TGTGCCAGTAGGGCGATCGGACAGGGGTTTCCTGGCTACACCTTC. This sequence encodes CASRAIGQGFPGYTF.